This record concerns one T cell receptor beta chain sequence. The antigen is undetermined. A minimum of 5.5 micrograms of total RNA was extracted per sample. Germline loops: CDR1 SGHTA, CDR2 FQGNSA. The V segment lost 4 bases and the J segment 4 bases; nucleotides outside the gene matches: 3. The CDR3 covers 13 residues. This entry belongs to a study of blood T cells in healthy people across ages. For the study at large: Roughly one uniquely barcoded beta molecule per two T cells was captured.

Overall study findings and caveats: Estimates of diversity drawn from one million T cells were considered underestimates.

The use of a sample-barcoded 5' primer and a J-beta primer mix characterized a second PCR of roughly 6 to 11 cycles. A template-switch adaptor with 12 random nucleotides tagged each cDNA molecule. TCRdb reprocessed the 5' RACE reads with MiXCR, giving one entry per CDR3 protein. The sample consists of about 670,000 distinct CDR3 sequences, approximately 52% of them appearing once. The receptor was isolated from a woman older than 75 in good health. V and J are TRBV7-2 and TRBJ1-2, with 7 bases identical to TRBD1. Sequencing was performed on blood. CDR3: CASSSDRRYGYTF. The CDR3 DNA is TGTGCCAGCAGCTCGGACAGGCGCTATGGCTACACCTTC.